This T cell receptor (beta chain) came from a study of T cell clonotyping in hematopoietic cell transplantation. V was trimmed by 4 bases and J by 4 bases, leaving 22 bases between them. From germline, CDR1 is SGHVS and CDR2 FQNEAQ. The CDR3 runs to 17 residues. Profiling relied on immunoSEQ multiplex PCR, and the TCRdb table lists in-frame clones only, not all of them. This table has 15,000 to 20,000 clones, about 76% appearing once. The sequence came from a woman aged 55-69 years in good health. Some clones in this sample may be carry-over from other donors' samples. V and J are TRBV7-8 and TRBJ1-2; TRBD1 might be the D (6 bases). Sequencing was done on a sample of peripheral blood mononuclear cells. The CDR3 bases are TGTGCCAGCAGCTCCCGTTCGGGGGCGCAGAGGGCCTATGGCTACACCTTC. The encoded protein is CASSSRSGAQRAYGYTF.